The 17 T cell receptor beta chains in this list originate from one sample, sequenced in a study of beta chain features in type 1 diabetes. Points from the study as a whole: In every one of the four CD4+ subsets, TCRB CDR3s were moderately but significantly shorter in Type 1 diabetes patients.

Reverse transcription of all isolated RNA meant that expressed TCRB transcripts were sequenced. Sequencing was performed with immunoSEQ multiplex PCR; in TCRdb, only in-frame clones are kept and a portion is missing. The table lists some 640,000 clones, around 15% of them singletons, with 0.03% to 0.04% in the top ten. Their cognate antigens are unknown. The sample was naive CD4+ T cells from blood. The receptors were gathered from a man between 18 and 35 years old with type 1 diabetes.

This clone was observed a handful of times. CDR3 nucleotide sequence: TGCGCCAGCAGCGGCGGGCTTCCCGGGGAGCTGTTTTTT. It translates to CASSGGLPGELFF. The chain couples TRBV5-1 to TRBJ2-2, with D perhaps TRBD2 (5 bases). Deletions cut 4 bases from V and 6 bases from J, with 10 bases between. Germline V gene lookup returns CDR1 SGHRS and CDR2 YFSETQ. The CDR3 has 13 amino acids.

This clone has ten or more counts. The chain uses TRBV25-1 and TRBJ2-5; a possible D gene is TRBD1 (6 bases). In germline, CDR1 is MGHDK, CDR2 SYGVNS. With 3 bases removed from V and 7 bases from J, the gap between germline ends came to 9 bases. This CDR3 has 12 amino acids. CDR3 sequence: CASSEVRGTQYF. In nucleotides, the CDR3 is TGTGCCAGCAGTGAGGTCAGGGGGACCCAGTACTTC.

In its sample, this clone was seen once. The CDR3 bases are TGTGCCACAAAACAGGGGTACGAGCAGTACTTC. Translating it yields CATKQGYEQYF. The chain couples TRBV2 to TRBJ2-7; the match to TRBD1 covers 7 bases. The germline V gene encodes CDR1 SNHLY and CDR2 FYNNEI. The CDR3 sequence is 11 residues long. Unmatched junction bases numbered 4, after V lost 10 bases and J lost 4 bases.

This clone has only a few counts. The chain employs TRBV2 and TRBJ1-4, with no clear D. This CDR3 region has 13 residues. Trimming removed 6 bases at V and 7 bases at J, with 12 bases between. CDR1 and CDR2 (germline): SNHLY, FYNNEI. The CDR3 is CASRSWKTEKLFF. The CDR3 DNA reads as TGTGCCAGCAGGAGCTGGAAAACTGAAAAACTGTTTTTT. Based on the CDR3 plus reference TRBV2 and TRBJ1-4, the full variable domain is EPEVTQTPSHQVTQMGQEVILRCVPISNHLYFYWYRQILGQKVEFLVSFYNNEISEKSEIFDDQFSVERPDGSNFTLKIRSTKLEDSAMYFCASRSWKTEKLFFGSGTQLSVL.

This clone came up a few times. The J gene is TRBJ1-2, the V gene TRBV6-5; D possibly corresponds to TRBD1 (5 bases). The CDR3 consists of 14 residues. V shed 5 bases and J shed 0 bases, with 10 bases lying between them. Germline CDR1 reads MNHEY; CDR2 reads SVGAGI. The CDR3 spells CASSKPDTNYGYTF. In DNA form, the CDR3 reads TGTGCCAGCAGTAAACCGGACACTAACTATGGCTACACCTTC.

V usage is TRBV5-1 and J usage is TRBJ2-1; 10 bases fit TRBD2. This CDR3 region has 14 residues. V dropped 4 bases and J dropped 8; count of bases not matched to a gene: 6. Germline V gene lookup returns CDR1 SGHRS and CDR2 YFSETQ. CDR3 amino acids: CASSPRTSGDEQFF. In DNA, the CDR3 is TGCGCCAGCAGCCCGAGGACTAGCGGAGATGAGCAGTTCTTC.

The CDR3: CAWRSGDRVFRGYYEQYF. For the CDR3, the DNA is TGTGCCTGGAGAAGCGGGGACAGGGTCTTCAGGGGGTACTACGAGCAGTACTTC. The chain combines TRBV30 with TRBJ2-7; 9 nucleotides line up with TRBD1. The CDR3 has 18 amino acids. J gave up 3 bases and V 3 bases, and 18 bases lay outside the gene matches. Germline V gives CDR1 GTSNPN, CDR2 SVGIG (reference sequence).

V is TRBV6-1 and J is TRBJ1-1; 7 bases map to TRBD1. V trimming: 5 bases; J trimming: 11 bases; junction bases outside the gene matches: 17. CDR3 length: 15 amino acids. The germline CDR1 and CDR2 sequences are MNHNS and SASEGT. CDR3 sequence reads: CASSPIQGPSTGAFF. The CDR3, as DNA: TGTGCCAGCAGTCCCATACAGGGGCCCTCGACGGGGGCTTTCTTT.

This clone turned up a few times. This sequence joins TRBV5-4 and TRBJ2-3; D is uncertain. Germline lookup yields CDR1 SGHNT and CDR2 YYREEE (reference sequence). Trimming took 0 bases from V and 3 from J, leaving 14 bases between them. The CDR3 spans 16 residues. The CDR3 nucleotides are TGTGCCAGCAGCTTGGCCTTCGGAAGGGATACAGATACGCAGTATTTT. Its translation: CASSLAFGRDTDTQYF.

The chain joins TRBV6-5 to TRBJ1-1; D remains ambiguous. Between the trimmed V and J ends, which lost 0 bases and 11 bases, there was a span of 13 bases. CDR3 size: 13 residues. Germline V gene data show CDR1 as MNHEY and CDR2 as SVGAGI. CDR3 nucleotides: TGTGCCAGCAGTTACTCGAGGCTCTCGGGCGCTTTCTTT. The encoded protein is CASSYSRLSGAFF.

This clone was counted a few times. V is TRBV5-1 and J is TRBJ2-3; D is unresolved. Germline V gene data show CDR1 as SGHRS and CDR2 as YFSETQ. V was trimmed by 0 bases and J by 9 bases, leaving 11 bases between them. The CDR3 extends over 13 amino acids. CDR3 amino acids: CASSLDLSETQYF. In nucleotides, the CDR3 is TGCGCCAGCAGCTTGGATTTGAGTGAGACGCAGTATTTT.

The chain employs TRBV27 and TRBJ2-5, with D possibly being TRBD2 (5 bases). This CDR3 region has 15 residues. With 2 bases removed from V and 6 bases from J, the gap between germline ends came to 16 bases. Looked up from germline, CDR1 is MNHEY and CDR2 is SMNVEV (reference sequence). CDR3 coding DNA: TGTGCCAGCAGTTTAGAAGGGAGTGGAAAGCAGACCCAGTACTTC. It encodes CASSLEGSGKQTQYF.

The gene calls are TRBV5-6 and TRBJ2-7; 11 bases align to TRBD2. The CDR3 extends over 18 amino acids. The J segment lost 2 bases and the V segment lost 4 bases, leaving 14 bases of the junction unmatched. Germline V CDR1 and CDR2: SGHDT, YYEEEE. In DNA form, the CDR3 reads TGTGCCAGCAGCCACCTATCGCTACTAGCGGGGGACCCCTACGAGCAGTACTTC. Protein sequence: CASSHLSLLAGDPYEQYF. Full variable domain (remainder filled in from reference TRBV5-6 and TRBJ2-7): DAGVTQSPTHLIKTRGQQVTLRCSPKSGHDTVSWYQQALGQGPQFIFQYYEEEERQRGNFPDRFSGHQFPNYSSELNVNALLLGDSALYLCASSHLSLLAGDPYEQYFGPGTRLTVT.

This clone was recorded a few times. V gene TRBV5-1 combines with J gene TRBJ2-5; D possibly uses TRBD1 or TRBD2 (7 bases each). Trimming left V 0 bases short and J 4 bases short, with 13 bases between. Germline CDR1 is SGHRS and CDR2 is YFSETQ. This CDR3 has 15 amino acids. CDR3 coding DNA: TGCGCCAGCAGCTTGGCCCCAGGGGGGGCAGAGACCCAGTACTTC. It specifies CASSLAPGGAETQYF.

This chain uses TRBV5-4 with TRBJ2-1; possibly TRBD2 for D (6 bases). Per germline, CDR1 SGHNT and CDR2 YYREEE (reference sequence). Trimming removed 3 bases at V and 0 bases at J, with 10 bases between. The CDR3 consists of 15 residues. CDR3 nucleotides: TGTGCCAGCAGCTCCCTAGCGAGCTCCTACAATGAGCAGTTCTTC. Translating it yields CASSSLASSYNEQFF. The whole variable domain, filled in from reference TRBV5-4 and TRBJ2-1, reads ETGVTQSPTHLIKTRGQQVTLRCSSQSGHNTVSWYQQALGQGPQFIFQYYREEENGRGNFPPRFSGLQFPNYSSELNVNALELDDSALYLCASSSLASSYNEQFFGPGTRLTVL.

CDR3 in DNA: TGTGCCACCAGCAGGAAACAGGTTGAAGGCTACAATGAGCAGTTCTTC. Its translation: CATSRKQVEGYNEQFF. This chain uses TRBV15 with TRBJ2-1; possibly TRBD1 for D (5 bases). Trimming shortened V by 3 bases and J by 3 bases, and 15 bases separated the two germline ends. This CDR3 region has 16 residues. Germline assignment: CDR1 LNHNV and CDR2 YYDKDF (reference sequence).

The chain links TRBV2 to TRBJ1-5, with 7 bases aligning to TRBD1. The CDR3 totals 16 residues. Germline CDR1 is SNHLY and CDR2 is FYNNEI. The junction had 13 bases not matched to a gene; V was cut back by 9 bases and J by 2 bases. The CDR3 DNA reads as TGTGCCAGTAGGAGGGGCAGGGGGACGGGCAATCAGCCCCAGCATTTT. This sequence encodes CASRRGRGTGNQPQHF.